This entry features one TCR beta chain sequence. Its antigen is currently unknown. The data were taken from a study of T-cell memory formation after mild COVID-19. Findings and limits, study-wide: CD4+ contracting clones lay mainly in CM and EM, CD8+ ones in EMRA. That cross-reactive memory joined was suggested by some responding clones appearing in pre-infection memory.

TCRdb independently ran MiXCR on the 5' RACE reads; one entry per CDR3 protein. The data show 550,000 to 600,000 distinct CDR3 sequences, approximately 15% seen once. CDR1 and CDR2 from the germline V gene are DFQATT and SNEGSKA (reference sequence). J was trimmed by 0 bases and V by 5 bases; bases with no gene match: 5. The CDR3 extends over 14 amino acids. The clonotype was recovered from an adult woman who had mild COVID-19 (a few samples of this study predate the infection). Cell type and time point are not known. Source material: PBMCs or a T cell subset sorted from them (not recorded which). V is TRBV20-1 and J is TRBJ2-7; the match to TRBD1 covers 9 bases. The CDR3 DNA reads TGCAGTGCTGCGGACAGGGGTCGCTCCTACGAGCAGTACTTC. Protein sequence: CSAADRGRSYEQYF.